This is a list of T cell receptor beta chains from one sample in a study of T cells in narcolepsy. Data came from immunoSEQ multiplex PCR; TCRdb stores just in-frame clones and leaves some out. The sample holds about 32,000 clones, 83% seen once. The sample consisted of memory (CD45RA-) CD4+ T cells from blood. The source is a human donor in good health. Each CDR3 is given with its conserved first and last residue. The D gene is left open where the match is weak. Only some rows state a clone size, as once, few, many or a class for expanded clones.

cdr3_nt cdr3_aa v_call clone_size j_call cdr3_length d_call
TGTGCCAGCAGCTTAGAGACTAGCGGCTCCTACGAGCAGTACTTC CASSLETSGSYEQYF TRBV7-6 - TRBJ2-7 15 TRBD2
TGTGCCAGCAGCGGGACTAGCGGGTTAAGCACAGATACGCAGTATTTT CASSGTSGLSTDTQYF TRBV7-2 - TRBJ2-3 16 TRBD2
TGTGCCAGCAATAGCGGGGGTAACAATGAGCAGTTCTTC CASNSGGNNEQFF TRBV28 - TRBJ2-1 13 TRBD2
TGTGCCAGTAGTCACGGGACAGGGACACTGGAGACCCAGTACTTC CASSHGTGTLETQYF TRBV19 - TRBJ2-5 15 TRBD1
TGCAGCGCGATCAGGGGCCAAGAGACCCAGTACTTC CSAIRGQETQYF TRBV29-1 - TRBJ2-5 12 -
TGCGCCAGCAGGGTGAAAATAAACACTGAAGCTTTCTTT CASRVKINTEAFF TRBV5-1 - TRBJ1-1 13 -
TGTGCCAGCAGCTTAGGACAGGGTTCTGGAAACACCATATATTTT CASSLGQGSGNTIYF TRBV11-2 - TRBJ1-3 15 TRBD1
TGTGCCAGCAGTCCACAGGACAGGGTCAGTCAGCCCCAGCATTTT CASSPQDRVSQPQHF TRBV6-5 - TRBJ1-5 15 TRBD1
TGTGCCAGCAGTGCCACATACAGCAACTATGGCTACACCTTC CASSATYSNYGYTF TRBV27 - TRBJ1-2 14 -
TGTGCCAGCACGACAGGGGTGAACTCTGGGGCCAACGTCCTGACTTTC CASTTGVNSGANVLTF TRBV18 - TRBJ2-6 16 TRBD1
TGTGCCAGCAGCCCTGTGGGCAGGGGAGAGACCCAGTACTTC CASSPVGRGETQYF TRBV28 - TRBJ2-5 14 -
TGTGCCAGCAGCGACATAGTTTTGGCAGATACGCAGTATTTT CASSDIVLADTQYF TRBV2 - TRBJ2-3 14 -
TGTGCCAGCAGCCCATCCAAGGGATCGAACACTGAAGCTTTCTTT CASSPSKGSNTEAFF TRBV28 - TRBJ1-1 15 -
TGTGCCAGCTCACAACAGACAGGGCTCGATGGCTACACCTTC CASSQQTGLDGYTF TRBV18 - TRBJ1-2 14 TRBD1
TGTGCCAGCAGCTTAGAAGGAGGGATCCTCAATGAGCAGTTCTTC CASSLEGGILNEQFF TRBV7-2 - TRBJ2-1 15 -
TGTGCCAGCAGTTACTTCCAGGGGTCCTACGAGCAGTACTTC CASSYFQGSYEQYF TRBV6-5 - TRBJ2-7 14 -
TGTGCCAGTAGTGACAGGGCAACCTATGGCTACACCTTC CASSDRATYGYTF TRBV19 - TRBJ1-2 13 TRBD1
TGTGCCTGGAGGTATAGGGAAGGTGGAAACACCATATATTTT CAWRYREGGNTIYF TRBV30 - TRBJ1-3 14 -
TGTGCCAGCTACGGATTCTCTGGAAACACCATATATTTT CASYGFSGNTIYF TRBV2 - TRBJ1-3 13 -
TGTGCCAGCAGCCCTCGGACAGGGAGTTCGTCCACTGAAGCTTTCTTT CASSPRTGSSSTEAFF TRBV9 - TRBJ1-1 16 TRBD1
TGCGCCAGCAGGAGAGGGCAGGGGGACTATGGCTACACCTTC CASRRGQGDYGYTF TRBV5-1 - TRBJ1-2 14 TRBD1
TGTGCCAGCAGTGTTCGACAGCTCAGGGCCCTCCACTTT CASSVRQLRALHF TRBV6-5 - TRBJ1-6 13 -
TGTGCCAGCAGCCCCCCTCACAGGGGTACTGAAGCTTTCTTT CASSPPHRGTEAFF TRBV9 - TRBJ1-1 14 TRBD1
TGTGCCAGCAGCTCCTACTCGGACAGGGGCAATCGTTCACCCCTCCACTTT CASSSYSDRGNRSPLHF TRBV7-9 - TRBJ1-6 17 TRBD1
TGTGCCAGCAGTGTCCAGACTAGCGGGGGTTTAGATACGCAGTATTTT CASSVQTSGGLDTQYF TRBV2 - TRBJ2-3 16 TRBD2
TGTGCCAGCAGCTTATATAGCGGGGCCGAAGAGACCCAGTACTTC CASSLYSGAEETQYF TRBV7-2 - TRBJ2-5 15 TRBD2
TGCAGCGCAAAGACAGGGGACCAAGAGACCCAGTACTTC CSAKTGDQETQYF TRBV29-1 - TRBJ2-5 13 TRBD1
TGTGCCAGCAGCTCGTTGAAACAGGCGAAGGAGCAGTACTTC CASSSLKQAKEQYF TRBV5-4 few TRBJ2-7 14 -
TGTGCCAGCAACCCTAGCCTCCAAGAGACCCAGTACTTC CASNPSLQETQYF TRBV5-6 - TRBJ2-5 13 -
TGTGCCAGCAGTGCGCACAAAAACTCCTACGAGCAGTACTTC CASSAHKNSYEQYF TRBV27 once TRBJ2-7 14 -
TGTGCCAGCAGCCGCGGGGCCGGGGCCAAAAACATTCAGTACTTC CASSRGAGAKNIQYF TRBV5-8 - TRBJ2-4 15 -
TGTGCCAGCAGTGGGGGATTAGGCGGACAGGGGTGGACAGATACGCAGTATTTT CASSGGLGGQGWTDTQYF TRBV2 - TRBJ2-3 18 TRBD1
TGTGCCAGCAGTTACTCCCCGGAGTCTGAAGCTTTCTTT CASSYSPESEAFF TRBV6-6 - TRBJ1-1 13 -
TGTGCCAGCAGCTTAAACCGGCCCGACGGGACCCAGTACTTC CASSLNRPDGTQYF TRBV7-2 - TRBJ2-5 14 -
TGTGCCATCAGGGCGGACAGGGGAAACAATTCACCCCTCCACTTT CAIRADRGNNSPLHF TRBV10-3 - TRBJ1-6 15 TRBD1
TGTGCCAGCAGTCGTCAGGGCGTAAATTCACCCCTCCACTTT CASSRQGVNSPLHF TRBV5-5 - TRBJ1-6 14 -
TGTGCCAGCATTAGAGACAGCCGGACCGAAAAACTGTTTTTT CASIRDSRTEKLFF TRBV2 few TRBJ1-4 14 -
TGTGCCAGCAGCTTAGTGGGCAGGTTGTGGTCACCCCTCCACTTT CASSLVGRLWSPLHF TRBV11-2 - TRBJ1-6 15 -
TGTGCCAGCAGCTTGGTGTGGTCGGCCCAAGAGACCCAGTACTTC CASSLVWSAQETQYF TRBV5-5 - TRBJ2-5 15 -
TGTGCCAGCAGTAGAACGGACGGGAACACTGAAGCTTTCTTT CASSRTDGNTEAFF TRBV6-5 - TRBJ1-1 14 -
TGTGCCAGCAGTGTAACGAGGACCACCTTTGGCTACACCTTC CASSVTRTTFGYTF TRBV28 once TRBJ1-2 14 -
TGTGCCAGCAGCTTAGATGGTAGGACAAGCCCCAGGAGGAGCTACACCTTC CASSLDGRTSPRRSYTF TRBV11-2 - TRBJ1-2 17 -
TGTGCCAGCAGTGAATTTTTGAGCGGGGGGTACAATGAGCAGTTCTTC CASSEFLSGGYNEQFF TRBV6-4 few TRBJ2-1 16 TRBD2
TGTGCCAGCAGCCCCCTAGACAGGTGGACCGGGGAGCTGTTTTTT CASSPLDRWTGELFF TRBV7-9 - TRBJ2-2 15 -
TGTGCCAGCAGCCCCCCCCCAGGGAGCAATGAGCAGTTCTTC CASSPPPGSNEQFF TRBV7-2 - TRBJ2-1 14 -
TGTGCCAGCAGCTTGTCTCCAGGGGGCGTAGAGACCCAGTACTTC CASSLSPGGVETQYF TRBV5-4 - TRBJ2-5 15 TRBD1
TGTGCCGACGGACAGGGGTACAATGAGCAGTTCTTC CADGQGYNEQFF TRBV2 few TRBJ2-1 12 TRBD1
TGTGCCAGCAGCTTGAGGGGACGGTGGAATGAAAAACTGTTTTTT CASSLRGRWNEKLFF TRBV5-6 once TRBJ1-4 15 -
TGTGCCAGCAGCTTGGGGGAGGAAAACATTCAGTACTTC CASSLGEENIQYF TRBV5-4 - TRBJ2-4 13 -
TGTGCCAGCAGACCTAGCGGGGGGGCAAGTGAGCAGTTCTTC CASRPSGGASEQFF TRBV6-5 once TRBJ2-1 14 TRBD2
TGTGCCAGCAGGGGCACAGGAGGCGGCAATCAGCCCCAGCATTTT CASRGTGGGNQPQHF TRBV2 - TRBJ1-5 15 -
TGTGCCAGCAGTGTCTATCAAGGACGACTTGAAGAGACCCAGTACTTC CASSVYQGRLEETQYF TRBV28 - TRBJ2-5 16 -
TGTGCCAGCAGCTTTCAAGGGACCACTGAAGCTTTCTTT CASSFQGTTEAFF TRBV5-6 - TRBJ1-1 13 -
TGTGCCAGCTCACCCTCAGCGAACTACGAGCAGTACTTC CASSPSANYEQYF TRBV18 - TRBJ2-7 13 -
TGTGCCAGCAGCTTGGGGAGGGGGCCTCCAGGCAATGAGCAGTTCTTC CASSLGRGPPGNEQFF TRBV5-4 - TRBJ2-1 16 -
TGTGCCAGCAGCTTGGGGACTAGCGGGTACACAGATACGCAGTATTTT CASSLGTSGYTDTQYF TRBV5-4 - TRBJ2-3 16 TRBD2
TGTGCCAGTAGCACCACGACGGGTCCAAACTATGGCTACACCTTC CASSTTTGPNYGYTF TRBV19 - TRBJ1-2 15 -